The table lists the clone carrying this T cell receptor (beta chain) with a few counts. The antigen remains unidentified. The sample comes from a study of human T cells and chemical hapten exposure. This sample's time point: patch test 1, 2 weeks after DPC sensitization. The treatment denotes: therapeutic diphenylcyclopropenone sensitization with weekly scalp DPC. Every donor had alopecia and was 18 to 70 years old; all were suitable for DPC. In the original analysis: Sample TCR totals centred on a median of 95,638, ranging roughly 20,000 to 700,000. TCRdb independently ran MiXCR on the RACE reads; one entry per CDR3 protein. The V and J calls here are based on TCRdb, not the publication. Of 71,000 or so distinct CDR3 sequences detected, over 7.5% appear once; the ten largest clones hold roughly 3.3%. Findings and limits, study-wide: DPC sensitization left the count of TCRs above 1 in 1000 unchanged.

The CDR3 sequence is 13 residues long. The sequences come from whole blood, collected in connection with sensitization to the hapten diphenylcyclopropenone (DPC). The V and J genes are TRBV3-2 and TRBJ2-7. TRBV3-2 is annotated as a pseudogene. The clonotype was recovered from a woman between 35 and 50 years old with alopecia areata. Some clones in this sample may be carry-over from other donors' samples. The CDR3 nucleotides are TGTGCCAGCAGCCCTGACGGTGTCTACGAGCAGTACTTC. As protein: CASSPDGVYEQYF.